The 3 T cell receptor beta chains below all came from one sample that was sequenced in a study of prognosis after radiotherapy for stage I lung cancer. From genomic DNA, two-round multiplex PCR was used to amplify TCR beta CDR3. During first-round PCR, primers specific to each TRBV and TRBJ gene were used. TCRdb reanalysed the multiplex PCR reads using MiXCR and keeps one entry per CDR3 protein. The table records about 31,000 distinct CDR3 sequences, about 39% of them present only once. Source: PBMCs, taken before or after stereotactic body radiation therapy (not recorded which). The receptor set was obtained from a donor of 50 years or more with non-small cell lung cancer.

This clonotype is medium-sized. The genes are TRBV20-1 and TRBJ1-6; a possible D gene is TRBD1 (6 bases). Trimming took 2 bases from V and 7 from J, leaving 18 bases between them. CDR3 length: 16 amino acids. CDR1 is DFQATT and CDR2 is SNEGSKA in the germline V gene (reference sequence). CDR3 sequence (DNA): TGCAGTGCTAGAAAGGGCTCCACAGGGTCCAATTCACCCCTCCACTTT. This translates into CSARKGSTGSNSPLHF.

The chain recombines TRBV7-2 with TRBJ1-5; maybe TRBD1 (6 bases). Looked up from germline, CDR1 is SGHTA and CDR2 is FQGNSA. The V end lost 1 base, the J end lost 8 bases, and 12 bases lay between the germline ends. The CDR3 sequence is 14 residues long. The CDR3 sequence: CASSLGQDYEPQHF. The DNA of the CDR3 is TGTGCCAGCAGCTTAGGACAGGACTACGAGCCCCAGCATTTT.

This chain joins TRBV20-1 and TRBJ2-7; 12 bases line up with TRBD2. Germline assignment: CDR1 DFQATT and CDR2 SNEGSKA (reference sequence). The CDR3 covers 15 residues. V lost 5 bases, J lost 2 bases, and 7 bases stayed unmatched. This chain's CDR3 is CSAVGLAGKPYEQYF. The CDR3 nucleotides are TGCAGTGCTGTGGGACTAGCGGGTAAACCCTACGAGCAGTACTTC.